These T cell receptor beta chains were read from a single sample in a study of blood T cell repertoires in COVID-19. The method was immunoSEQ multiplex PCR; TCRdb's version includes in-frame clones alone and lacks a portion of them. The data show about 49,000 clones, with about four fifths seen just once and roughly 1.4% held by the top ten. Specimen: peripheral blood. The source of these receptors is a man aged 45-65 years with acute or convalescent COVID-19. The CDR3 runs from the conserved cysteine through the conserved F or W.

v_gene	j_gene	CDR3aa
TRBV5-4	TRBJ2-1	CASSSGTSGTYNEQFF
TRBV5-1	TRBJ2-1	CASSLGGQGEGEQFF
TRBV30	TRBJ2-3	CAWSAQGTSTDTQYF
TRBV6-1	TRBJ2-1	CASGELRRLSSYNEQFF
TRBV4-3	TRBJ2-1	CASSWGHRGPVEQFF
TRBV11-3	TRBJ2-7	CASSPSGVGEQYF
TRBV6-1	TRBJ2-7	CASSAAGGGLAGEVEQYF
TRBV2	TRBJ2-7	CASSPRLGEQYF
TRBV7-9	TRBJ1-2	CASSPTAREAYGYTF
TRBV3-1/TRBV3-2	TRBJ1-5	CASSPQSSNQPQHF
TRBV25-1	TRBJ2-7	CASRETGLMQKNEQYF
TRBV4-2	TRBJ1-3	CASSQDLPGLYSGNTIYF
TRBV29-1	TRBJ1-1	CSVVVKKQAFF
TRBV28	TRBJ1-1	CASRIDLRGNTEAFF
TRBV28	TRBJ1-2	CASTPPGYYGYTF